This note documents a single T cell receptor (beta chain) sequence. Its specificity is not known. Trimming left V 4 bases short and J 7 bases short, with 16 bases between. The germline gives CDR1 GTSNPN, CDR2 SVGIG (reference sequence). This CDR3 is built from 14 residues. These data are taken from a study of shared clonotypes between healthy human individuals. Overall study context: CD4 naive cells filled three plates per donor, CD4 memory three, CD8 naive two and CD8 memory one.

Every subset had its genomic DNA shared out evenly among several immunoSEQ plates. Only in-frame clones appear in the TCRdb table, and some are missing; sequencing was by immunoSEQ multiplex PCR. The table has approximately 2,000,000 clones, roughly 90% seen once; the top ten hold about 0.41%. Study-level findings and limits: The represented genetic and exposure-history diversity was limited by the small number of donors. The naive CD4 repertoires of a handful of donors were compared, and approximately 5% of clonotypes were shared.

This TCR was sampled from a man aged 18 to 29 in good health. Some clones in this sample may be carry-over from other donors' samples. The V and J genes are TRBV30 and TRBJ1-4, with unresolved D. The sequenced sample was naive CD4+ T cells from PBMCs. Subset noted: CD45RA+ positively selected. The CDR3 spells CAWNSGISGEKLFF. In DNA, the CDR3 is TGTGCCTGGAACTCGGGGATATCGGGTGAAAAACTGTTTTTT.